Listed here is a single T cell receptor beta chain. The data are from a study of control samples from healthy donors and cancer patients. This CDR3 has 11 residues. Germline V gene sequence: CDR1 WNHNN, CDR2 SYGVQD (reference sequence). V lost 8 bases and J 5 bases, leaving 10 bases between the germline ends. Sequenced by immunoSEQ multiplex PCR; TCRdb stores in-frame clones only, minus some. The table has about 44,000 clones, around 87% seen once; the top ten hold 10%. V gene TRBV10-1 combines with J gene TRBJ2-7; no definite D call. The source of this sequence is a woman aged 55-69 years with lung cancer. Sequenced: PBMCs. The CDR3 sequence is CASGKNDEQYF. In DNA, the CDR3 is TGCGCCAGCGGAAAGAACGACGAGCAGTACTTC.